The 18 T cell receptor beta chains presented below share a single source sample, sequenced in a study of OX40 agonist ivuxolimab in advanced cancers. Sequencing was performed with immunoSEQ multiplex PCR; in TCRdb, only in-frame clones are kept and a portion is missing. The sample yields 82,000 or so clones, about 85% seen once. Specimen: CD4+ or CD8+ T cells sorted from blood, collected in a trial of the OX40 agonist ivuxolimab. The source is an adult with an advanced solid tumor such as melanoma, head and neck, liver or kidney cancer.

In nucleotides, the CDR3 is TGCGCCAGCAGACTCACAAGGACGGTCGGGGAGACCCAGTACTTC. Translating gives CASRLTRTVGETQYF. The gene calls are TRBV5-1 and TRBJ2-5; the D is unclear. Trimming took off 5 bases at V and 5 bases at J, with 19 bases between the two ends. The germline CDR1 and CDR2 sequences are SGHRS and YFSETQ. The CDR3 has 15 residues.

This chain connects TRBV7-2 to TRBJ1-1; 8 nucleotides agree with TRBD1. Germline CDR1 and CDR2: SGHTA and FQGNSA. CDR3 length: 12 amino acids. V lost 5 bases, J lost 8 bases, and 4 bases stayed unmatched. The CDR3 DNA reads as TGTGCCAGCAGCCTAACAGGGGGGGAAGCTTTCTTT. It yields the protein CASSLTGGEAFF.

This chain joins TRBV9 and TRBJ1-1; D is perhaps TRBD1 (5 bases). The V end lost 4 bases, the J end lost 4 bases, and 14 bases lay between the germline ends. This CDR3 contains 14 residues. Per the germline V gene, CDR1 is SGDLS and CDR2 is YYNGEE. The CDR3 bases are TGTGCCAGCAGCCCTCGCAGGGACGGCACTGAAGCTTTCTTT. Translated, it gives CASSPRRDGTEAFF.

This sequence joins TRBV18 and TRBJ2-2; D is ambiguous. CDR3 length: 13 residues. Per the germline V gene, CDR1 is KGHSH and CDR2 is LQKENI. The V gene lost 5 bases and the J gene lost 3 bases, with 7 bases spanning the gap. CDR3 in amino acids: CASSSQYTGELFF. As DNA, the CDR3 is TGTGCCAGCTCATCACAGTACACCGGGGAGCTGTTTTTT.

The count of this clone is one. In DNA form, the CDR3 reads TGTGCCAGCAGTTACTCGATCCGCAGCTCTGGAAACACCATATATTTT. This encodes CASSYSIRSSGNTIYF. The chain couples TRBV6-5 to TRBJ1-3; D call uncertain. The CDR3 has 16 residues. V gave up 0 bases and J gave up 0 bases, with 9 bases separating them. Germline V gives CDR1 MNHEY, CDR2 SVGAGI.

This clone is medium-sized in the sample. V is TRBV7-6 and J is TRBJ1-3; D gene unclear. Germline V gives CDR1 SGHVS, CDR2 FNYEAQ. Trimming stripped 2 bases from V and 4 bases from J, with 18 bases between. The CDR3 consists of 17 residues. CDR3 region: CASSLNTGPASGNTIYF. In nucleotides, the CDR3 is TGTGCCAGCAGCTTAAATACTGGGCCAGCGTCAGGAAACACCATATATTTT.

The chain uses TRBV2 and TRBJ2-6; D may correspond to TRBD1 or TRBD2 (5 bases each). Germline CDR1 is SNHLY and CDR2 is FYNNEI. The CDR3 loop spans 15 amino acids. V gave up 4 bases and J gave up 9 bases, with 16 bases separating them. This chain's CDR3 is CASSGETVSDNVLTF. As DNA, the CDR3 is TGTGCCAGCAGTGGGGAGACAGTATCAGACAACGTCCTGACTTTC.

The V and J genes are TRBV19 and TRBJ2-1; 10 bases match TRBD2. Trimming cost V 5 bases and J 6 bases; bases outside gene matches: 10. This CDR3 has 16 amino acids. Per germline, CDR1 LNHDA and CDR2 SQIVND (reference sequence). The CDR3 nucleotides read TGTGCCAGTAGTCCTCATACTAGCGGGGTTTTCAATGAGCAGTTCTTC. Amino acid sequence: CASSPHTSGVFNEQFF.

The CDR3 nucleotides are TGTGCCAGCAGGAGCGGGACAGCGAACACTGAAGCTTTCTTT. This gives the protein CASRSGTANTEAFF. V gene TRBV7-3 combines with J gene TRBJ1-1; TRBD1 aligns across 7 bases. Germline V CDR1 and CDR2: SGHTA, FQGTGA. V lost 6 bases, J lost 1 base, and 5 bases stayed unmatched. This CDR3 is built from 14 residues. The whole variable domain, filled in from reference TRBV7-3 and TRBJ1-1, reads GAGVSQTPSNKVTEKGKYVELRCDPISGHTALYWYRQSLGQGPEFLIYFQGTGAADDSGLPNDRFFAVRPEGSVSTLKIQRTERGDSAVYLCASRSGTANTEAFFGQGTRLTVV.

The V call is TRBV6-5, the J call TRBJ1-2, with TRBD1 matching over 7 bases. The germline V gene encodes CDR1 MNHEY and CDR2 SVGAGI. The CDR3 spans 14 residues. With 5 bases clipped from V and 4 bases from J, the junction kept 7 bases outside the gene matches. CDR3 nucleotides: TGTGCCAGCAGTCCCGCAGGGGGTATCTATGGCTACACCTTC. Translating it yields CASSPAGGIYGYTF.

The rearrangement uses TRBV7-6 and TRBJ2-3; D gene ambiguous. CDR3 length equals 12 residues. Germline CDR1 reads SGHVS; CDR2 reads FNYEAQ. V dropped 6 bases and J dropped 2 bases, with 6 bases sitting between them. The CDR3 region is CASSPHTDTQYF. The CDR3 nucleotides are TGTGCCAGCAGTCCCCACACAGATACGCAGTATTTT.

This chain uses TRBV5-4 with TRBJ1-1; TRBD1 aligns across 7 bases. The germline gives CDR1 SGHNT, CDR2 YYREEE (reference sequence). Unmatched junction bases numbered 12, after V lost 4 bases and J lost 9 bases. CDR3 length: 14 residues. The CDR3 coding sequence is TGTGCCAGCAGCCCTACCTCAGGGGGTGGGCAAGCTTTCTTT. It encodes CASSPTSGGGQAFF.

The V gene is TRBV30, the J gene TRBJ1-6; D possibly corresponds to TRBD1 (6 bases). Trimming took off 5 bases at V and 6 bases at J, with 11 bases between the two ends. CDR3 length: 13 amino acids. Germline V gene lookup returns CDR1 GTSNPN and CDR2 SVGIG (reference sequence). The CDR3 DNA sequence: TGTGCCTGGTCTGAGGGGGGTAATTCACCCCTCCACTTT. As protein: CAWSEGGNSPLHF.

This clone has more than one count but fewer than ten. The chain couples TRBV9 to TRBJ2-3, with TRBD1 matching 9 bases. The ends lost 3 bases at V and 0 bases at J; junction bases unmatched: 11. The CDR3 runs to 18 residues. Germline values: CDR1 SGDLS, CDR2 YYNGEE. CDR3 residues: CASSALTGTGLSTDTQYF. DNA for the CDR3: TGTGCCAGCAGCGCGTTAACCGGGACAGGGCTAAGCACAGATACGCAGTATTTT.

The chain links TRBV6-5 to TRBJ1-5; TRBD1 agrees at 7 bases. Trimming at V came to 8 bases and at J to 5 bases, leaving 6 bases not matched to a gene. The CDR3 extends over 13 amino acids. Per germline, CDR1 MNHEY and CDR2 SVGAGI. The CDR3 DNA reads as TGTGCCAGCCCAAGGACAGGAGATCAGCCCCAGCATTTT. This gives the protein CASPRTGDQPQHF.

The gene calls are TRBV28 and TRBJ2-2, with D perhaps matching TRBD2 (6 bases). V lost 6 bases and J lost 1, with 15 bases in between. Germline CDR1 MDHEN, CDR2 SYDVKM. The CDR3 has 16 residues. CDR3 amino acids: CASSIPLGGNTGELFF. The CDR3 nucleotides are TGTGCCAGCAGCATCCCCCTCGGGGGGAACACCGGGGAGCTGTTTTTT.

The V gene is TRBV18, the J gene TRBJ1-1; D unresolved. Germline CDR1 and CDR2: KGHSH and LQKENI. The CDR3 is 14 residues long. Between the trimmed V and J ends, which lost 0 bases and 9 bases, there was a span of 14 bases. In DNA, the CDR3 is TGTGCCAGCTCACCACCGGAGGGTGGCCTAAAAGCTTTCTTT. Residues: CASSPPEGGLKAFF.

The CDR3 is CASSLGLRDRRNSPLHF. The CDR3 DNA reads as TGTGCCAGCAGCTTGGGACTCCGGGACAGAAGAAATTCACCCCTCCACTTT. The chain links TRBV5-6 to TRBJ1-6, with 7 bases matching TRBD1. The germline CDR1 and CDR2 sequences are SGHDT and YYEEEE. This CDR3 comprises 17 residues. The J segment lost 7 bases and the V segment lost 0 bases, leaving 10 bases of the junction unmatched.